The T cell receptor beta chain under discussion was sequenced for a study of T cells in Graves' hyperthyroidism and ophthalmopathy. Overall study: The blood sample was taken at first diagnosis, before treatment began. Study observations and caveats: Researchers found most expanded thyroid clonotypes above 0.001 in blood as well. Ophthalmopathy prediction by the model preceded onset by a median roughly 6 months.

Deletions cut 6 bases from V and 4 bases from J, with 18 bases between. This CDR3 contains 15 residues. Looked up from germline, CDR1 is KGHSH and CDR2 is LQKENI. The source material, RNA transcripts, was used to amplify TCR beta CDR3 regions. First-round RT-PCR targeting the TCR CDR3 was performed with the HTBI primer set. TCRdb re-called the multiplex PCR reads through MiXCR, storing one row per CDR3 protein. Here the sample spans about 640,000 distinct CDR3 sequences, less than 25% being singletons. In the case of this clonotype: Its antigen is not identified.

The gene calls are TRBV18 and TRBJ2-5; D is perhaps TRBD2 (5 bases). The receptor comes from a man in his thirties or forties with Graves' ophthalmopathy. The sample was blood. The CDR3 region has the DNA TGTGCCAGCTCGCAAGCACGAGGAGGTAGAGAGACCCAGTACTTC. It is translated as CASSQARGGRETQYF.